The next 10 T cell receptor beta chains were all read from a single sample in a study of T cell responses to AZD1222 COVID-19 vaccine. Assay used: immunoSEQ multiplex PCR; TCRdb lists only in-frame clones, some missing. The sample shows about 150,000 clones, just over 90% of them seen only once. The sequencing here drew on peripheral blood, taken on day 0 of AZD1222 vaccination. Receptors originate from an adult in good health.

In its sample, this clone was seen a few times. CDR3 loop: CASSQGGQGNSNQPQHF. As DNA, the CDR3 is TGTGCCAGCAGCCAAGGGGGACAGGGAAATAGCAATCAGCCCCAGCATTTT. J is TRBJ1-5 and V is TRBV4-2; 9 bases are a match to TRBD1. Germline CDR1 and CDR2: LGHNA and YNFKEQ. This CDR3 spans 17 amino acids. V was pared by 1 base and J by 0 bases, with 4 bases of the junction left unmatched.

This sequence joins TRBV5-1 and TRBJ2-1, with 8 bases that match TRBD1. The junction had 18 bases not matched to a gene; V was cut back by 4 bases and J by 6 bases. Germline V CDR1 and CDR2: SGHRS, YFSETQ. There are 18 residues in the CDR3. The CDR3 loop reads CASSRSQGASLGSNEQFF. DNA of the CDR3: TGCGCCAGCAGCAGATCCCAGGGGGCGTCCCTTGGAAGCAATGAGCAGTTCTTC.

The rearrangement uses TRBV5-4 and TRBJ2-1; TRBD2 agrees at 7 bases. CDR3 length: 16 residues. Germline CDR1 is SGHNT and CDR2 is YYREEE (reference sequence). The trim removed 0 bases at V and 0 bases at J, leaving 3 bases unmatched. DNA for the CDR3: TGTGCCAGCAGCTTGGGCCGGACTAGCTCCTACAATGAGCAGTTCTTC. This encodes CASSLGRTSSYNEQFF.

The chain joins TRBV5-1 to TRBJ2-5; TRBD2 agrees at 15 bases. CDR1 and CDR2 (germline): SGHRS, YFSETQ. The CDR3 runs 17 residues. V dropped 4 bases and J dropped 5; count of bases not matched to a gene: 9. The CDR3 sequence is CASSPGLAGGLGETQYF. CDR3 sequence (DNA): TGCGCCAGCAGCCCCGGACTAGCGGGAGGGCTGGGGGAGACCCAGTACTTC. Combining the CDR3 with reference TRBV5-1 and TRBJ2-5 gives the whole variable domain KAGVTQTPRYLIKTRGQQVTLSCSPISGHRSVSWYQQTPGQGLQFLFEYFSETQRNKGNFPGRFSGRQFSNSRSEMNVSTLELGDSALYLCASSPGLAGGLGETQYFGPGTRLLVL.

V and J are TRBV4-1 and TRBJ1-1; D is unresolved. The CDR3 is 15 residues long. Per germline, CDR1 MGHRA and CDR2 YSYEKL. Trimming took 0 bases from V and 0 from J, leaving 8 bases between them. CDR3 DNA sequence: TGCGCCAGCAGCCAAGATCCCGGAATGAACACTGAAGCTTTCTTT. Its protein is CASSQDPGMNTEAFF.

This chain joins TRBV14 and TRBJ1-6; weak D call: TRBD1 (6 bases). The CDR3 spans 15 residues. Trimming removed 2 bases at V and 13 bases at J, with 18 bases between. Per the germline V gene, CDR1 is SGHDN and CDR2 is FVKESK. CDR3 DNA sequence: TGTGCCAGCAGCCAAACGGGGACACTCCTATCGCCCCTCCACTTT. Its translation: CASSQTGTLLSPLHF. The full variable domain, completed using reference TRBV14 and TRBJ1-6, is EAGVTQFPSHSVIEKGQTVTLRCDPISGHDNLYWYRRVMGKEIKFLLHFVKESKQDESGMPNNRFLAERTGGTYSTLKVQPAELEDSGVYFCASSQTGTLLSPLHFGNGTRLTVT.

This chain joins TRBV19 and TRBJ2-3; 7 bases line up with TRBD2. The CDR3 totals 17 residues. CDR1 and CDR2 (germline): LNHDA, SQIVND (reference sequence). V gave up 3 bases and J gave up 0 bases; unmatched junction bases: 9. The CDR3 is CASSISSGLPSTDTQYF. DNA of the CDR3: TGTGCCAGTAGTATCTCCTCGGGACTACCTAGCACAGATACGCAGTATTTT.

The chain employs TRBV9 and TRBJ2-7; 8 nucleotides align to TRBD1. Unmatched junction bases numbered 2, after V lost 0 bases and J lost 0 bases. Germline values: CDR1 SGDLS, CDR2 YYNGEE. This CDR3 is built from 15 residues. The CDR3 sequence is CASSVDDRGSYEQYF. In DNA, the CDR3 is TGTGCCAGCAGCGTAGATGACAGGGGCTCCTACGAGCAGTACTTC.

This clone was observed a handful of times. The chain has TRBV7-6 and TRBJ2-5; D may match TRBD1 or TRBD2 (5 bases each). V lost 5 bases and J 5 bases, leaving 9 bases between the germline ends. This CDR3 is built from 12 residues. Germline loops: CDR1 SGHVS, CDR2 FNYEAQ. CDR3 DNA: TGTGCCAGCAGCCCCTGGGGGGAGACCCAGTACTTC. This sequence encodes CASSPWGETQYF.

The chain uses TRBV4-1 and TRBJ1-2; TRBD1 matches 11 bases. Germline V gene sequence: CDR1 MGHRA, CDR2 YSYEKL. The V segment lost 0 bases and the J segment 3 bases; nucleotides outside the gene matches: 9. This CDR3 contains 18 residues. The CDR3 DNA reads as TGCGCCAGCAGCCAAGACCGGGACAGGGGGATCCGGGACTATGGCTACACCTTC. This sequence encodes CASSQDRDRGIRDYGYTF.